Detailed here is one TCR beta chain. Its antigen remains unidentified. The entry originates in a study of shared clonotypes between healthy human individuals. Some clones are missing from TCRdb's copy, which holds only in-frame ones; the method was immunoSEQ multiplex PCR. In the table there are just over 2,000,000 clones, 85% to 95% of which are singletons. V was pared by 5 bases and J by 8 bases, with 7 bases of the junction left unmatched. The germline CDR1 and CDR2 sequences are KGHSH and LQKENI. This CDR3 is built from 14 residues. Findings and limits, study-wide: Shared across a few donors were around 5% of the naive CD4 clonotypes. The researchers took only blood, and tissue repertoires probably look different. Generation probabilities of non-shared clonotypes were lower (relative to those shared by all four donors).

The specimen sequenced was naive CD4+ T cells sorted from blood. The sample's subset: CD45RA+ positively selected. The chain employs TRBV18 and TRBJ2-1; 9 bases match TRBD1. The sequence was collected from a man aged 18-30 years in good health. The CDR3 region is CASSTPGQGHEQFF. The CDR3 DNA follows: TGTGCCAGCTCAACTCCGGGACAGGGACATGAGCAGTTCTTC.